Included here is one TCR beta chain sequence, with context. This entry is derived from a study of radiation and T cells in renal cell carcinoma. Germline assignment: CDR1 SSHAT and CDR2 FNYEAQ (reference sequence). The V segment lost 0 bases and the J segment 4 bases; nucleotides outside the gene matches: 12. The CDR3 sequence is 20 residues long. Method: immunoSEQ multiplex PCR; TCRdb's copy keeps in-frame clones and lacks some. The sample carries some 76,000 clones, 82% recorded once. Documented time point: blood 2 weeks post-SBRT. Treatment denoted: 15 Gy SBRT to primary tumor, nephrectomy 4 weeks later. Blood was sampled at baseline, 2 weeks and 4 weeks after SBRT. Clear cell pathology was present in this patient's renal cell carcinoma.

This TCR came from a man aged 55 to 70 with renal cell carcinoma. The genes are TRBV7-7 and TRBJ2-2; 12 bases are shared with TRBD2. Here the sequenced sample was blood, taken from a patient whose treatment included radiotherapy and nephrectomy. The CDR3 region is CASSLAYGLAGIGGTGELFF. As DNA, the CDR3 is TGTGCCAGCAGCTTAGCCTACGGACTAGCGGGAATTGGGGGCACCGGGGAGCTGTTTTTT.